The clone carrying this TCR beta chain was seen ten or more times. This entry belongs to a study of spatial heterogeneity in lung cancer. Study-wide context: Sequenced were any available follow-up PBMC samples, which had been obtained a median of approximately two years after resection. An average of more than ten raw reads was observed per unique TCR and UMI combination.

As for time point: blood at routine non-recurrence follow-up after resection. The input material, whole RNA from tumor, nontumor lung or frozen PBMC, was sequenced unsorted. The V gene's germline CDR1 is MNHEY and CDR2 SVGAGI. CDR3 length equals 14 residues. The ends were cut back, 8 bases at V and 3 bases at J, with 17 bases in the middle. Every cDNA TCR molecule received its own unique molecular identifier. TCRdb re-called the 5' RACE reads through MiXCR, storing one row per CDR3 protein. Of about 47,000 distinct CDR3 sequences listed, around 6.7% are singletons. This receptor was identified in a female donor with early-stage non-small cell lung cancer. The sequencing here drew on PBMCs, taken at follow-up. The chain is built from TRBV6-5 and TRBJ2-7; D may be TRBD1 (6 bases). DNA for the CDR3: TGTGCCAGCTTGTGGGACACGGGCCTCTACGAGCAGTACTTC. This encodes CASLWDTGLYEQYF.